These 13 T cell receptor beta chains came from one sample sequenced in a study of shared clonotypes between healthy human individuals. Some clones are missing from TCRdb's copy, which holds only in-frame ones; the method was immunoSEQ multiplex PCR. The sample contains hundreds of thousands of clones, about 95% of which appear only once. The naive CD8 subset, CD45RO-negative cells positively selected for CCR7, excluded terminally differentiated effector memory CD45RA+ cells. The sequencing sample was made of naive CD8+ T cells sorted from blood. These TCRs come from a woman aged 25-40 years in good health.

The J gene is TRBJ1-2, the V gene TRBV28; D ambiguous. Trimming cost V 3 bases and J 6 bases, with 14 bases left between them. The germline gives CDR1 MDHEN, CDR2 SYDVKM. The CDR3 extends over 14 amino acids. The CDR3 DNA follows: TGTGCCAGCAGTTTTCTCGGCAGAGGTAATGGCTACACCTTC. Translated, it gives CASSFLGRGNGYTF.

This clone was observed a single time. The chain uses TRBV27 and TRBJ2-7; either TRBD1 or TRBD2 may fit D (5 bases each). The CDR3 is 13 residues long. With 0 bases removed from V and 7 bases from J, the gap between germline ends came to 10 bases. Germline V lookup: CDR1 MNHEY, CDR2 SMNVEV (reference sequence). The CDR3 spells CASSLSSGGEQYF. The CDR3 region has the DNA TGTGCCAGCAGTTTATCGAGTGGGGGAGAGCAGTACTTC.

Here the CDR3 reads CASSLAGPPDTQYF. CDR3 bases: TGTGCCAGCAGCTTGGCCGGCCCCCCAGATACGCAGTATTTT. The chain recombines TRBV5-4 with TRBJ2-3; no definite D call. This CDR3 comprises 14 residues. Germline lookup yields CDR1 SGHNT and CDR2 YYREEE (reference sequence). Trimming took off 0 bases at V and 4 bases at J, with 9 bases between the two ends.

V gene TRBV6-6 combines with J gene TRBJ2-5, with unresolved D. TRBJ2-7 matches the DNA end more closely, so the J call is doubtful. There are 12 residues in the CDR3. Germline CDR1 is MNHNY and CDR2 is SVGAGI (reference sequence). CDR3 region: CASSYESYEQYF. CDR3 nucleotide sequence: TGTGCCAGCAGTTACGAGTCCTACGAGCAGTACTTC.

The genes are TRBV14 and TRBJ2-7; D is ambiguous. Between the trimmed V and J ends, which lost 0 bases and 3 bases, there was a span of 3 bases. Per the germline V gene, CDR1 is SGHDN and CDR2 is FVKESK. The CDR3 length is 12 residues. The CDR3 nucleotides read TGTGCCAGCAGCCAAGATGGCTACGAGCAGTACTTC. The encoded protein is CASSQDGYEQYF.

V is TRBV9 and J is TRBJ1-2; TRBD1 matches at 7 bases. Germline V gene data show CDR1 as SGDLS and CDR2 as YYNGEE. The CDR3 runs to 16 residues. With V trimmed by 3 bases and J by 4 bases, 12 bases remained unmatched. The CDR3, as DNA: TGTGCCAGCAGCGCAAGGACAGGTGTGAAGGGCTATGGCTACACCTTC. Translating gives CASSARTGVKGYGYTF.

The CDR3 protein is CASSLASKATYEQYF. The CDR3, as DNA: TGTGCCAGCAGCTTAGCCTCTAAGGCGACCTACGAGCAGTACTTC. The V gene is TRBV7-9, the J gene TRBJ2-7, with unresolved D. The CDR3 spans 15 residues. With 0 bases removed from V and 2 bases from J, the gap between germline ends came to 11 bases. The germline V gene has CDR1 SEHNR and CDR2 FQNEAQ (reference sequence).

V usage is TRBV27 and J usage is TRBJ2-1; weak D call: TRBD2 (5 bases). There are 13 residues in the CDR3. The germline V and J ends were trimmed by 3 bases and 9 bases, with 12 bases remaining between them. Germline V lookup: CDR1 MNHEY, CDR2 SMNVEV (reference sequence). CDR3 residues: CASSFGESGEQFF. DNA of the CDR3: TGTGCCAGCAGTTTCGGGGAGAGCGGTGAGCAGTTCTTC.

This chain uses TRBV19 with TRBJ2-1; a possible D gene is TRBD2 (6 bases). The V end lost 7 bases, the J end lost 6 bases, and 19 bases lay between the germline ends. The CDR3 extends over 15 amino acids. Germline assignment: CDR1 LNHDA and CDR2 SQIVND (reference sequence). CDR3 nucleotide sequence: TGTGCCAGTAAGGGGCTGACTAGTCCATTCAATGAGCAGTTCTTC. It is translated as CASKGLTSPFNEQFF.

The chain joins TRBV5-1 to TRBJ1-3; 8 bases agree with TRBD1. The germline gives CDR1 SGHRS, CDR2 YFSETQ. The CDR3 is 13 residues long. The V and J ends lost 5 bases and 8 bases, in that order; junction bases with no gene match: 6. CDR3 nucleotide sequence: TGCGCCAGCAGGCAGGACAGGGCGGACACCATATATTTT. It is translated as CASRQDRADTIYF.

Comments on this clone: In the same sample, other DNA sequences code for this CDR3. The chain is built from TRBV11-3 and TRBJ2-7; unclear D gene. Germline CDR1 and CDR2: SGHNT and YENEEA. The CDR3 spans 13 residues. V dropped 2 bases and J dropped 1 base, with 6 bases sitting between them. CDR3 sequence (DNA): TGTGCCAGCAGCTTAACACCATCCTACGAGCAGTACTTC. Its protein product is CASSLTPSYEQYF.

This chain joins TRBV27 and TRBJ2-1; TRBD2 matches at 10 bases. V lost 4 bases, J lost 8 bases, and 5 bases stayed unmatched. The CDR3 has 14 amino acids. The germline gives CDR1 MNHEY, CDR2 SMNVEV (reference sequence). CDR3 in DNA: TGTGCCAGCAGTTCAAGGACTAGCGGCGATGAGCAGTTCTTC. Translating it yields CASSSRTSGDEQFF.

With respect to this clone: The identical CDR3 is also encoded by other nucleotide sequences in the sample. The V call is TRBV5-4, the J call TRBJ2-7; no reliable D call. Trimming took 0 bases from V and 4 from J, leaving 5 bases between them. CDR3 size: 12 residues. Germline CDR1 is SGHNT and CDR2 is YYREEE (reference sequence). The CDR3 DNA follows: TGTGCCAGCAGCTTGGGAACTTACGAGCAGTACTTC. It yields the protein CASSLGTYEQYF.